The present entry profiles one T cell receptor beta chain with its context. One end of the junction is discordant with germline, which a read error may explain. The length of the CDR3 is 16 residues. Germline CDR1 reads MNHEY; CDR2 reads SMNVEV (reference sequence). The data derive from a study of blood T cells in healthy people across ages. Primers used in a second PCR of about 7 to 12 cycles were a sample-barcoded 5' primer and a J-beta primer mix. From the 5' RACE reads, TCRdb called clonotypes with MiXCR, one entry per CDR3 protein. The data show more than 700,000 distinct CDR3 sequences, approximately 53% seen once. Healthy Russian Caucasian donors spanned ages 6 to 90 years. Each donor gave 9 to 10 milliliters of peripheral blood. Isolated per sample were at least 7 million PBMCs.

The rearrangement joins TRBV27 to TRBJ2-3; 9 bases match TRBD1. This TCR was recovered from a man older than 75 in good health. The sample was blood. The CDR3 is CASNLGTGPGTDTQYF. The CDR3 nucleotides are TGTGCCAGCAATTTAGGGACAGGGCCCGGCACAGATACGCAGTATTTT.